The source of this T cell receptor beta chain is a study of patients and donors after allogeneic stem cell transplantation. TCRdb redid the calling of the RT-PCR reads with MiXCR, one entry per CDR3 protein. The data contain over 150,000 distinct CDR3 sequences, about 32% of them singletons. This clonotype showed up many times. The V gene's germline CDR1 is LGHNA and CDR2 YSLEER. The V end was cut by 0 bases, the J end by 5 bases, with 11 bases between. This CDR3 is 15 amino acids long. This TCR was recovered from a human donor who was either an allogeneic HSCT recipient or a stem cell or donor lymphocyte infusion donor (not recorded which). It is not recorded whose cells these are; they may come from a transplant donor. The chain has TRBV4-3 and TRBJ2-1; weak D call: TRBD2 (7 bases). Sequencing was performed on blood, either unsorted or a sorted T cell fraction (not recorded which). CDR3: CASSQDGGPDNEQFF. The CDR3 DNA reads as TGCGCCAGCAGCCAAGACGGGGGGCCTGACAATGAGCAGTTCTTC.